A selection of T cell receptor beta chains follows, all from one sample in a study of blood T cells in healthy people across ages. One entry per CDR3 protein results from TCRdb running MiXCR on the 5' RACE reads. Of fewer than 1,200,000 distinct CDR3 sequences in the sample, around 27% were seen once. This sample also appeared in a second study, on T cells of mothers and their children.

Sequencing was carried out using blood. These TCRs come from a girl aged 2 to 10 in good health. CDR3s include the opening cysteine and the closing phenylalanine or tryptophan. The order of the fields is V gene, clone size, J gene, D gene, CDR3 DNA, CDR3 protein. A D gene is named only where the DNA matches it firmly. Expanded clones get a size class; other rows say once, few or many, or leave the size out.

TRBV7-2	.	TRBJ2-3	.	TGTGCCAGCAGCTTTAGGGAGTGGGTAACAGATACGCAGTATTTT	CASSFREWVTDTQYF
TRBV29-1	few	TRBJ1-1	.	TGCAGCGTTGTATCTGCGGGGAATAGGACTGAAGCTTTCTTT	CSVVSAGNRTEAFF
TRBV5-1	few	TRBJ2-2	TRBD2	TGCGCCAGCAGCTCTTCTAGCGGCACCGGGGAGCTGTTTTTT	CASSSSSGTGELFF
TRBV4-2	many	TRBJ2-5	TRBD1	TGTGCCAGCAGCTCGTACAGGGGAGAGACCCAGTACTTC	CASSSYRGETQYF
TRBV28	few	TRBJ1-4	TRBD1	TGTGCCAGCAGTCCGCGGACAGGAAAAAGTCATGAAAAACTGTTTTTT	CASSPRTGKSHEKLFF
TRBV29-1	.	TRBJ2-5	TRBD1	TGCAGCGCTGCCCGTCGCGTAGGGGGCCTATTGGAGACCCAGTACTTC	CSAARRVGGLLETQYF
TRBV27	few	TRBJ2-3	.	TGTGCCAGCAGGTTTTTATATACAGATACGCAGTATTTT	CASRFLYTDTQYF
TRBV28	.	TRBJ2-7	.	TGTGCCAGCAGTTTCATAGGGACCTTTCCCCACGAGCAGTACTTC	CASSFIGTFPHEQYF
TRBV4-3	few	TRBJ1-2	.	TGCGCCAGCAGCCAAAGCCAGGGGCAGGTCTATGGCTACACCTTC	CASSQSQGQVYGYTF
TRBV3-1	few	TRBJ2-7	TRBD2	TGTGCCAGCCGAGGGGGACTAGCGGGAGAAGAGTACGAGCAGTACTTC	CASRGGLAGEEYEQYF
TRBV7-9	.	TRBJ2-4	TRBD2	TGTGCCAGCAGCCCGCCTAGCGGCCTAGCCAAAAACATTCAGTACTTC	CASSPPSGLAKNIQYF
TRBV29-1	.	TRBJ2-7	TRBD1	TGCAGCGGTGGACAGGGTTTAGGGGAGCAGTACTTC	CSGGQGLGEQYF
TRBV7-2	.	TRBJ2-3	.	TGTGCCAGCAGCGCGGGCCTCACAGATACGCAGTATTTT	CASSAGLTDTQYF
TRBV6-5	.	TRBJ1-2	.	TGTGCCAGCAGTTACTCGGTTCAGAATGGCTACACCTTC	CASSYSVQNGYTF
TRBV20-1	few	TRBJ1-1	.	TGCAGTGCTAGAGTGCAACAGGGCATGGAAGCTTTCTTT	CSARVQQGMEAFF
TRBV5-5	.	TRBJ1-5	.	TGTGCCAGCAGCTCCTCTCCTACAGGGATAAATCAGCCCCAGCATTTT	CASSSSPTGINQPQHF
TRBV5-6	few	TRBJ1-2	TRBD1	TGTGCCAGCAGCGTCCTGACAGGGGGGTCTAACTATGGCTACACCTTC	CASSVLTGGSNYGYTF
TRBV19	.	TRBJ2-5	.	TGTGCCAGTAGTTCATGGGTGGGGTCACGCCAAGAGACCCAGTACTTC	CASSSWVGSRQETQYF
TRBV27	few	TRBJ2-3	.	TGTGCCAGCAGTTTAGAAGGGCAGGGAGCAGATACGCAGTATTTT	CASSLEGQGADTQYF
TRBV6-6	few	TRBJ1-4	.	TGTGCCAGCAGTCCTCTCGTCGGAAAACTGTTTTTT	CASSPLVGKLFF
TRBV12-3/TRBV12-4	.	TRBJ1-2	.	TGTGCCATCATCCGTACAGGAAACTATGGCTACACCTTC	CAIIRTGNYGYTF
TRBV7-3	.	TRBJ1-6	.	TGTGCCAGCAGCCAGACCTCGGATTCACCCCTCCACTTT	CASSQTSDSPLHF
TRBV7-3	.	TRBJ2-3	.	TGTGCCAGCACCAACCTTCCGGGGGCAGATACGCAGTATTTT	CASTNLPGADTQYF
TRBV7-2	.	TRBJ2-1	TRBD2	TGTGCCAGCAGCTTAGTGCCAGCGGGGGGGCCCCATGAGCAGTTCTTC	CASSLVPAGGPHEQFF